A selection of T cell receptor beta chains follows, all from one sample in a study of somatic mutations in cytotoxic T cells in rheumatoid arthritis. Assay: immunoSEQ multiplex PCR; the TCRdb copy retains only in-frame clones and omits some. The data contain 18,000 or so clones, 70% to 75% of them singletons. The sequencing sample was made of CD8+ T cells sorted from blood. These receptors originate from an older woman in good health. The conserved cysteine and the conserved F or W are not part of the CDR3 here. Size is omitted from some rows. Given values are once, few, many or a class for expanded clones.

size	length	V	J	CDR3
.	13	TRBV9	TRBJ1-1	ASSAHRGLYTEAF
.	13	TRBV6-1	TRBJ2-3	ASSEKSGGADTQY
.	10	TRBV7-2	TRBJ2-1	ASSRPGREQF
.	13	TRBV5-8	TRBJ2-7	ASSLEQGSTDEQY
.	10	TRBV29-1	TRBJ1-4	SVDTGEAKLF
.	9	TRBV7-9	TRBJ1-2	ASGGVSLLH
.	10	TRBV30	TRBJ2-1	AWSVNGNEQF
once	13	TRBV19	TRBJ1-1	ASTHGRGLNTEAF
once	9	TRBV7-9	TRBJ2-7	ASSISYEQY
.	11	TRBV14	TRBJ1-2	ASSLLPRDGYT
.	12	TRBV4-1	TRBJ1-2	ASSQAGQLYGYT
few	16	TRBV19	TRBJ1-1	ASSILRATPLFRAEAF
.	9	TRBV5-1	TRBJ2-3	ASSLGDTQY
.	11	TRBV5-4	TRBJ1-1	ASSFRQNTEAF
.	9	TRBV7-2	TRBJ2-7	ASSLSYEQY
.	15	TRBV11-2	TRBJ1-1	ASSLDGWGTGNAEAF
.	14	TRBV30	TRBJ2-2	AWSRPGREATGELF
.	13	TRBV5-1	TRBJ2-5	ASSLEAPATETQY
once	13	TRBV4-1	TRBJ2-7	ASSWREFGDYEQY
.	15	TRBV9	TRBJ2-1	ASSVGLAGESYNEQF
.	6	TRBV29-1	TRBJ1-1	SVDEAF
.	12	TRBV5-1	TRBJ2-7	ASSRRSASYEQY
.	12	TRBV27	TRBJ2-1	ASSPEDRYNEQF
.	12	TRBV5-1	TRBJ1-1	ASSSGEVTTEAF
.	11	TRBV6-4	TRBJ1-1	ASSDGQNTEAF
.	14	TRBV10-3	TRBJ1-1	AIRLKPGQGLTEAF
once	14	TRBV4-1	TRBJ2-7	ASSQSEGTGSYEQY
.	13	TRBV27	TRBJ1-1	ASSLSATGNTEAF
.	13	TRBV6-5	TRBJ1-1	ASSYRNQGRTEAF
.	12	TRBV7-9	TRBJ1-4	ASSQRQGYEKLF
once	13	TRBV30	TRBJ1-2	AWSSPRTGHYGYT
.	14	TRBV7-9	TRBJ2-1	ASSGQGGSSYNEQF
.	13	TRBV4-1	TRBJ2-7	ASSQEDGSADEQY
.	13	TRBV4-1	TRBJ1-1	ASSQAKGLNTEAF
.	11	TRBV19	TRBJ1-1	ASLRDTNTEAF
once	12	TRBV6-1	TRBJ1-1	ASSHVGTGTEAF
.	14	TRBV9	TRBJ1-1	ASSVGRKDSSTEAF
.	10	TRBV2	TRBJ1-1	ASSGPGRTAF
.	12	TRBV6-1	TRBJ2-7	ASSGTGKAYEQY
.	12	TRBV27	TRBJ1-2	ASSPGGGNYGYT
.	13	TRBV5-5	TRBJ2-7	ASSRDRGSSYEQY
.	10	TRBV5-5	TRBJ2-7	ASSLAGNEQY
.	15	TRBV7-9	TRBJ1-4	ASSFGPYIDRNEKLF
.	11	TRBV11-2	TRBJ2-7	ASTPSTFYEQY
.	13	TRBV7-2	TRBJ1-1	ASSLESGGVTEAF
.	14	TRBV6-6	TRBJ2-2	ASSYKETPDTGELF
.	12	TRBV4-1	TRBJ1-1	ASSQTGGWTEAF
.	10	TRBV19	TRBJ1-1	ASRSVRTEAF